These 20 T cell receptor beta chains were all obtained from the same sample, sequenced in a study of post-analysis software for immune sequencing data. Whole-study results and caveats: Five TRBV segments (TRBV5-6, TRBV5-1 and TRBV20-1 among them) occurred more frequently in patients than in controls.

Researchers reported that TCR beta cDNA libraries carried unique molecular identifiers. TCRdb independently ran MiXCR on the PCR reads; one entry per CDR3 protein. The data contain 750,000 to 900,000 distinct CDR3 sequences, 35% to 55% of them singletons. No antigen is known for these receptors. Sequenced: blood. These receptors were collected from a girl between 10 and 17 years old with multiple sclerosis.

This rearrangement joins TRBV7-9 to TRBJ2-3; TRBD1 might be the D (5 bases). CDR3 length: 16 amino acids. Germline assignment: CDR1 SEHNR and CDR2 FQNEAQ (reference sequence). V was pared by 4 bases and J by 0 bases, with 14 bases between. CDR3 residues: CASSSLRVSSTDTQYF. Here the CDR3 DNA reads TGTGCCAGCAGCTCGCTCAGGGTTTCTAGCACAGATACGCAGTATTTT.

This clonotype was recorded a few times. The chain carries TRBV4-2 and TRBJ2-5; 9 nucleotides match TRBD1. The J segment lost 4 bases and the V segment lost 1 base, leaving 7 bases of the junction unmatched. Germline assignment: CDR1 LGHNA and CDR2 YNFKEQ. This CDR3 has 16 residues. The CDR3 is CASSQVPGQGGETQYF. CDR3 coding DNA: TGTGCCAGCAGCCAAGTTCCGGGACAGGGAGGAGAGACCCAGTACTTC.

This clonotype has just a few counts. The genes are TRBV13 and TRBJ1-2; 7 bases are a match to TRBD1. CDR1 PRHDT and CDR2 FYEKMQ come from the germline V gene (reference sequence). V dropped 4 bases and J dropped 0; count of bases not matched to a gene: 8. This CDR3 has 16 residues. The CDR3 bases are TGTGCCAGCAGCTCCGGACAGGCAAAAGCTAACTATGGCTACACCTTC. Its translation: CASSSGQAKANYGYTF. Looking up the rest from reference TRBV13 and TRBJ1-2 gives the full variable domain: AAGVIQSPRHLIKEKRETATLKCYPIPRHDTVYWYQQGPGQDPQFLISFYEKMQSDKGSIPDRFSAQQFSDYHSELNMSSLELGDSALYFCASSSGQAKANYGYTFGSGTRLTVV.

The chain uses TRBV10-1 and TRBJ2-3; 8 bases fit TRBD2. The CDR3 covers 15 residues. The germline V gene has CDR1 WNHNN and CDR2 SYGVQD (reference sequence). The V segment lost 4 bases and the J segment 4 bases; nucleotides outside the gene matches: 7. The CDR3 DNA reads as TGCGCCAGCAGTGGCCGCGCGGGAGGCTCAGATACGCAGTATTTT. Translating it yields CASSGRAGGSDTQYF.

V is TRBV20-1 and J is TRBJ2-1; the D gene could be TRBD1 or TRBD2 (6 bases each). The CDR3 totals 14 residues. Looked up from germline, CDR1 is DFQATT and CDR2 is SNEGSKA (reference sequence). V was pared by 4 bases and J by 1 base, with 11 bases between. The CDR3 spells CSAIGGPSYNEQFF. CDR3 DNA: TGCAGTGCTATTGGGGGGCCATCCTACAATGAGCAGTTCTTC.

The V and J genes are TRBV7-2 and TRBJ2-7; 8 bases are a match to TRBD2. Germline V lookup: CDR1 SGHTA, CDR2 FQGNSA. The trim removed 1 base at V and 5 bases at J, leaving 7 bases unmatched. There are 15 residues in the CDR3. The CDR3 coding sequence is TGTGCCAGCAGCTTAGTGTCCGGGAGGGGCGACGAGCAGTACTTC. This gives the protein CASSLVSGRGDEQYF.

The chain has TRBV7-2 and TRBJ2-3, with TRBD2 matching 7 bases. Trimming at V came to 2 bases and at J to 2 bases, leaving 4 bases not matched to a gene. In germline, CDR1 is SGHTA, CDR2 FQGNSA. This CDR3 is built from 15 residues. DNA for the CDR3: TGTGCCAGCAGCTTACAGCGGGAAGCCACAGATACGCAGTATTTT. Encoded protein: CASSLQREATDTQYF.

The gene calls are TRBV20-1 and TRBJ2-5; D not resolved. The CDR3 consists of 13 residues. CDR1 and CDR2 from the germline V gene are DFQATT and SNEGSKA (reference sequence). V lost 3 bases and J lost 1, with 9 bases in between. CDR3 DNA sequence: TGCAGTGCTAGCTTAATGAGCCAAGAGACCCAGTACTTC. Its protein product is CSASLMSQETQYF.

In the case of this clonotype: Relative to the germline gene, one junction end is altered; a read error may explain this. The CDR3, as DNA: TGCGCCGGCAGCTTGTGGGGCAGAATAGACTACGAGCAGTACTTC. The encoded protein is CAGSLWGRIDYEQYF. The rearrangement links TRBV5-1 to TRBJ2-7; D might be TRBD1 (5 bases). This CDR3 is built from 15 residues. CDR1 is SGHRS and CDR2 is YFSETQ in the germline V gene. Based on the CDR3 plus reference TRBV5-1 and TRBJ2-7, the full variable domain is KAGVTQTPRYLIKTRGQQVTLSCSPISGHRSVSWYQQTPGQGLQFLFEYFSETQRNKGNFPGRFSGRQFSNSRSEMNVSTLELGDSALYLCAGSLWGRIDYEQYFGPGTRLTVT.

The chain couples TRBV12-3 or TRBV12-4 to TRBJ2-5; the D gene is possibly TRBD2 (7 bases). The CDR3 totals 14 residues. V was pared by 6 bases and J by 5 bases, with 16 bases between. In nucleotides, the CDR3 is TGTGCCAGCAGCCGCGTAGGGGGGGAGGAGACCCAGTACTTC. The encoded protein is CASSRVGGEETQYF.

The gene calls are TRBV19 and TRBJ2-7, with a tentative D call TRBD1 (5 bases). The J call may be in error: the DNA end matches TRBJ2-5 better. Germline V CDR1 and CDR2: LNHDA, SQIVND (reference sequence). This CDR3 comprises 13 residues. The CDR3 loop reads CASSQQVEKTQYF. CDR3 in DNA: TGTGCCAGTAGCCAACAGGTAGAGAAGACCCAGTACTTC.

The rearrangement joins TRBV25-1 to TRBJ2-5; 11 bases match TRBD1. The germline gives CDR1 MGHDK, CDR2 SYGVNS. V lost 2 bases, J lost 4 bases, and 3 bases stayed unmatched. This CDR3 comprises 15 residues. DNA for the CDR3: TGTGCCAGCAGTGAAGGTGGGACAGGGGGAGAGACCCAGTACTTC. Translating gives CASSEGGTGGETQYF.

J is TRBJ2-7 and V is TRBV6-6; TRBD2 matches at 7 bases. V shed 2 bases and J 0 bases; nucleotides not matched to a gene: 10. This CDR3 comprises 17 residues. Germline V gene sequence: CDR1 MNHNY, CDR2 SVGAGI (reference sequence). The CDR3 nucleotides are TGTGCCAGCAGTTACCCAGACAGAGGCGGGAGCTCCTACGAGCAGTACTTC. It codes for CASSYPDRGGSSYEQYF.

Comment on this clonotype: With a much larger clone just one base away, this may be a read error. V is TRBV27 and J is TRBJ2-5; D is perhaps TRBD1 (7 bases). The CDR3 extends over 12 amino acids. The V gene's germline CDR1 is MNHEY and CDR2 SMNVEV (reference sequence). Trimming took off 6 bases at V and 12 bases at J, with 17 bases between the two ends. The CDR3 loop reads CASRQGGLEEYF. The DNA for the CDR3 is TGTGCCAGCAGGCAGGGGGGTCTCGAGGAGTACTTC.

This clonotype showed up just a few times. The J gene is TRBJ2-5, the V gene TRBV20-1; tentative D call: TRBD1 (6 bases). The last part of the DNA fits TRBJ2-7 better; the J call may be wrong. The CDR3 spans 14 residues. Looked up from germline, CDR1 is DFQATT and CDR2 is SNEGSKA (reference sequence). The CDR3 here is CSARDLAGDYEQYF. The CDR3 bases are TGCAGTGCTAGAGACCTCGCAGGGGACTACGAGCAGTACTTC.

A few counts support this clonotype. The chain recombines TRBV5-1 with TRBJ1-2, with D hard to call. Per germline, CDR1 SGHRS and CDR2 YFSETQ. This CDR3 has 13 residues. With 0 bases removed from V and 8 bases from J, the gap between germline ends came to 11 bases. CDR3 protein: CASSLEGTGGYTF. As DNA, the CDR3 is TGCGCCAGCAGCTTGGAGGGCACTGGGGGCTACACCTTC. Variable domain in full (rest from reference TRBV5-1 and TRBJ1-2): KAGVTQTPRYLIKTRGQQVTLSCSPISGHRSVSWYQQTPGQGLQFLFEYFSETQRNKGNFPGRFSGRQFSNSRSEMNVSTLELGDSALYLCASSLEGTGGYTFGSGTRLTVV.

The chain combines TRBV29-1 with TRBJ1-2; D gene uncertain. CDR1 SQVTM and CDR2 ANQGSEA come from the germline V gene. The CDR3 length is 11 residues. V lost 6 bases and J 3 bases, leaving 8 bases between the germline ends. The CDR3 is CSVGSDYGYTF. The CDR3 DNA sequence: TGCAGCGTCGGGTCAGACTATGGCTACACCTTC.

Only a few counts were recorded for this clonotype. The V gene is TRBV12-3 or TRBV12-4, the J gene TRBJ2-7; a weak D match, TRBD2 (6 bases). The CDR3 runs to 14 residues. With 3 bases removed from V and 6 bases from J, the gap between germline ends came to 15 bases. This CDR3 reads CASSLGGAVGEQYF. In DNA form, the CDR3 reads TGTGCCAGCAGTTTGGGCGGGGCAGTAGGCGAGCAGTACTTC.

The genes are TRBV12-3 or TRBV12-4 and TRBJ2-1; D is possibly TRBD2 (6 bases). Between the trimmed V and J ends, which lost 6 bases and 8 bases, there was a span of 14 bases. The CDR3 has 13 residues. Here the CDR3 reads CASRLLTSHEQFF. CDR3 in DNA: TGTGCCAGCAGACTCCTTACTAGCCATGAGCAGTTCTTC.

This clonotype was picked up a small number of times. The CDR3 reads CASSSPTSGGYEQYF. CDR3 bases: TGCGCCAGCAGCTCGCCAACTAGCGGGGGTTACGAGCAGTACTTC. J is TRBJ2-7 and V is TRBV5-1; 11 bases map to TRBD2. CDR1 is SGHRS, CDR2 YFSETQ, per germline. CDR3 length equals 15 residues. The V and J ends lost 3 bases and 4 bases, in that order; junction bases with no gene match: 6.